Listed below are T cell receptor beta chains from one sample, sequenced in a study of T cell repertoires in cytomegalovirus infection. MiXCR was run by TCRdb on the reads, yielding one entry per CDR3 protein. Found here are around 740,000 distinct CDR3 sequences, about 40% of them singletons; the top ten hold around 3%. Sequenced: PBMCs. These receptors were obtained from a human donor in good health (CMV status not recorded). Some clones in this sample may be carry-over from other donors' samples. Both conserved end residues are part of each CDR3. A D gene is named only where the DNA matches it firmly. Clone size is stated in some rows and not others, as once, few, many or a class when expanded.

clone_size j_call v_call d_call cdr3_nt cdr3_aa
- TRBJ1-4 TRBV6-6 - TGTGCCAGCAGGGTTACAGCTAATGAAAAACTGTTTTTT CASRVTANEKLFF
many TRBJ2-1 TRBV7-2 TRBD2 TGTGCCAGCAGCTTACAGCGGGGGGGAAGGAATGAGCAGTTCTTC CASSLQRGGRNEQFF
- TRBJ2-1 TRBV25-1 - TGTGCCCGCAGTGAATGGGGCGGATACGACAATGAGCAGTTCTTC CARSEWGGYDNEQFF
few TRBJ2-7 TRBV7-8 - TGTGCCAGCAGCTTTACATGGGCAGATCAGTACTTC CASSFTWADQYF
- TRBJ2-7 TRBV4-2 - TGTGCCAGCAGCCAAGAGGGCACAGGAAGCCCCTACGAGCAGTACTTC CASSQEGTGSPYEQYF
once TRBJ2-1 TRBV10-3 - TGTGCCATCACCGATGGGCTGGGGGGCATTGAGCAGTTCTTC CAITDGLGGIEQFF
once TRBJ2-7 TRBV10-2 - TGCGCCACTAATAAAGGGGGGACCGCCTACGAGCAGTACTTC CATNKGGTAYEQYF
few TRBJ1-6 TRBV4-1 - TGCGCCAGCAGCCTCCAAAGCGGCAGGGCGAGCTCCTATAATTCACCCCTCCACTTT CASSLQSGRASSYNSPLHF
- TRBJ1-2 TRBV7-8 TRBD1 TGTGCCAGCAGCCTCCGGGACAGGGGGCCGGGCTACACCTTC CASSLRDRGPGYTF
- TRBJ2-1 TRBV29-1 TRBD2 TGCAGCGTTGTACGGCTAGCGGGGAATGAGCAGTTCTTC CSVVRLAGNEQFF
- TRBJ1-2 TRBV28 - TGTGCCAGCAGTCCCCCGGGGGCCTACTATGGCTACACCTTC CASSPPGAYYGYTF
- TRBJ1-1 TRBV4-1 - TGCGCCAGCAGCCAAGTCGGCGGTCGTAACACTGAAGCTTTCTTT CASSQVGGRNTEAFF
- TRBJ1-1 TRBV28 - TGTGCCAGCAGTACGCGCCGGGACAAGGGGACTGAAGCTTTCTTT CASSTRRDKGTEAFF
few TRBJ2-1 TRBV10-3 TRBD1 TGTGCCACCACCGGGACAGGGCACAATGAGCAGTTCTTC CATTGTGHNEQFF
few TRBJ1-4 TRBV3-1 TRBD1 TGTGCCAGCAGCGGCCGGACAGGGGAGGATGAAAAACTGTTTTTT CASSGRTGEDEKLFF
- TRBJ1-5 TRBV12-3/TRBV12-4 - TGTGCCAGCAGTTTAGAACCCCATAGCAATCAGCCCCAGCATTTT CASSLEPHSNQPQHF
- TRBJ2-7 TRBV19 - TGTGCCAGTAGTACCCAGGGCGCGATGGGCGAGCAGTACTTC CASSTQGAMGEQYF
many TRBJ2-1 TRBV7-6 - TGTGCCAGCAGCCCCGGTAACAATGAGCAGTTCTTC CASSPGNNEQFF
few TRBJ2-1 TRBV20-1 - TGCAGTGCTCCTAGCAGCTCCTACAATGAGCAGTTCTTC CSAPSSSYNEQFF
few TRBJ2-7 TRBV7-8 - TGTGCCAGCAGCTTAGACCCAACAGGGACCGAGCAGTACTTC CASSLDPTGTEQYF
few TRBJ1-4 TRBV27 - TGTGCCAGCAGTTTAGAAGGCTTCGCAACTAATGAAAAACTGTTTTTT CASSLEGFATNEKLFF
few TRBJ2-3 TRBV11-3 - TGTGCCAGCAGCTTAACCGGGACTACAGATACGCAGTATTTT CASSLTGTTDTQYF
- TRBJ2-2 TRBV7-2 - TGTGCCAGCAGCTCTAAATACAGGGCCTTCACCGGGGAGCTGTTTTTT CASSSKYRAFTGELFF
few TRBJ2-7 TRBV24-1 TRBD2 TGTGCCACCAGTGAATCCGGGACTAACTCCTACGAGCAGTACTTC CATSESGTNSYEQYF
- TRBJ2-1 TRBV5-1 - TGCGCCAGCATGCAGGGGGGATACAATGAGCAGTTCTTC CASMQGGYNEQFF
- TRBJ2-1 TRBV14 TRBD1 TGTGCCAGCCTACGGACAGGGGGTGGGGTAGGCAGTGAGCAGTTCTTC CASLRTGGGVGSEQFF
- TRBJ2-7 TRBV28 - TGTGCCAGCAGTTCGCCCCTTATTTGGGACTACGAGCAGTACTTC CASSSPLIWDYEQYF
once TRBJ1-2 TRBV5-6 TRBD1 TGTGCCAGCAGCTTGATCGGACAGGACTATGGCTACACCTTC CASSLIGQDYGYTF
- TRBJ2-7 TRBV15 - TGTGCCACCAGCTACCGGGACCCAAAAGGCGGCGAGCAGTACTTC CATSYRDPKGGEQYF
- TRBJ1-1 TRBV24-1 - TGTGCCACCAGTGGCGCCAACCAGGGTGAATCTTTCTTT CATSGANQGESFF
- TRBJ1-5 TRBV19 - TGTGACGGGACGTGGGATAGCAATCAGCCCCAGCATTTT CDGTWDSNQPQHF
- TRBJ2-7 TRBV12-3/TRBV12-4 TRBD2 TGTGCCAGCAGATCCCAGGCTAGCGGGAGCGGCGAGCAGTACTTC CASRSQASGSGEQYF
- TRBJ2-1 TRBV14 TRBD2 TGTGCCAGCAGCCAAGAGGGATGGGTTAGCGGGGGAGATTGGCGAGAGCAGTTCTTC CASSQEGWVSGGDWREQFF
few TRBJ2-1 TRBV19 TRBD2 TGTGCCAGTAGGCCCGGGGGGTCCGGGTACAATGAGCAGTTCTTC CASRPGGSGYNEQFF
- TRBJ2-1 TRBV7-8 TRBD2 TGTGCCAGCAGCTTAGGAGGACTAGCGGGGAAGAATGAGCAGTTCTTC CASSLGGLAGKNEQFF
few TRBJ1-3 TRBV12-3/TRBV12-4 - TGTGCCAGCAGGTCCCGGGACCCTCGAAACACCATATATTTT CASRSRDPRNTIYF
- TRBJ1-2 TRBV28 - TGTGCCAGCAGTTTGTCAGGGGCGTTTGGCTACACCTTC CASSLSGAFGYTF
- TRBJ2-3 TRBV5-1 TRBD2 TGCGCCAGCAGCGCCAGACTAGCGGGAAGAGATACGCAGTATTTT CASSARLAGRDTQYF
few TRBJ2-1 TRBV7-2 TRBD1 TGTGCCAGCAGCTTAGTGGGGACAGGGGGTTTTAGGAATGAGCAGTTCTTC CASSLVGTGGFRNEQFF